Ten or more counts support the clone carrying this T cell receptor (beta chain). Its antigen is as yet unknown. This record comes from a study of T-cell reconstitution after alpha-beta-depleted transplantation in children. Unique molecular identifiers were used to barcode this TCRbeta library. In TCRdb, the PCR reads were re-called with MiXCR into one record per CDR3 protein. Here the sample spans roughly 220,000 distinct CDR3 sequences, around 8.4% being singletons. Between the trimmed V and J ends, which lost 4 bases and 12 bases, there was a span of 23 bases. This CDR3 spans 15 amino acids. Germline CDR1 is SGHRS and CDR2 is YFSETQ. Regarding the study as a whole: High day-60 TCRbeta diversity in some patients came from surviving recipient T cells and thymic progenitors.

The chain is built from TRBV5-1 and TRBJ2-1; possibly TRBD2 for D (7 bases). The sample consisted of PBMCs, mostly from graft donor cells, taken 360 days after TCRalphabeta/CD19-depleted stem cell transplant. The sequence came from a male patient between 2 and 15 years old who had a stem cell transplant for acute myeloid leukemia, so the T cells may come from the graft donor. CDR3 in DNA: TGCGCCAGCAGCCTGGGGGCGGGGGTCACCTCAAGGCAGTTCTTC. As protein: CASSLGAGVTSRQFF.